These 31 T cell receptor beta chains share one sample of origin, sequenced in a study of T cell responses to AZD1222 COVID-19 vaccine. Repertoires were generated with immunoSEQ multiplex PCR, while TCRdb's copy carries only in-frame clones and drops some. The sample has 100,000 to 150,000 clones; about 89% are singletons. The material was peripheral blood, obtained on day 0 of MenACWY control vaccination. The receptors were gathered from an adult in good health.

This chain connects TRBV5-4 to TRBJ2-1, with D uncertain. The CDR3 covers 13 residues. The V and J ends lost 0 bases and 0 bases respectively, with 1 base between them. Looked up from germline, CDR1 is SGHNT and CDR2 is YYREEE (reference sequence). CDR3 amino acids: CASSLDSYNEQFF. The CDR3 DNA follows: TGTGCCAGCAGCTTGGACTCCTACAATGAGCAGTTCTTC.

The V and J genes are TRBV7-6 and TRBJ2-3; 8 bases are shared with TRBD2. Per the germline V gene, CDR1 is SGHVS and CDR2 is FNYEAQ. CDR3 length: 15 amino acids. Germline trimming cut 8 bases from V and 1 base from J; bases unmatched to any gene: 8. CDR3 region: CASGHTGGGTDTQYF. CDR3 coding DNA: TGTGCCAGCGGGCACACGGGAGGGGGCACAGATACGCAGTATTTT. The full variable domain, rest sourced from reference TRBV7-6 and TRBJ2-3, is GAGVSQSPRYKVTKRGQDVALRCDPISGHVSLYWYRQALGQGPEFLTYFNYEAQQDKSGLPNDRFSAERPEGSISTLTIQRTEQRDSAMYRCASGHTGGGTDTQYFGPGTRLTVL.

J is TRBJ1-2 and V is TRBV6-5; D uncertain. Per the germline V gene, CDR1 is MNHEY and CDR2 is SVGAGI. This CDR3 spans 12 amino acids. V gave up 5 bases and J gave up 3 bases, with 7 bases separating them. This CDR3 is CASSNNYYGYTF. The CDR3 region has the DNA TGTGCCAGCAGTAATAACTACTATGGCTACACCTTC.

V and J are TRBV12-3 or TRBV12-4 and TRBJ2-7; the match to TRBD2 covers 8 bases. After removal of 7 bases from V and 2 bases from J, the junction contained 4 bases not matched to a gene. There are 13 residues in the CDR3. CDR3 in amino acids: CASTPRGAYEQYF. CDR3 coding DNA: TGTGCCAGCACTCCGCGGGGGGCCTACGAGCAGTACTTC.

The chain carries TRBV6-1 and TRBJ1-5; TRBD1 matches 7 bases. CDR1 is MNHNS and CDR2 is SASEGT in the germline V gene. This CDR3 contains 12 residues. With 5 bases clipped from V and 6 bases from J, the junction kept 1 base outside the gene matches. CDR3 amino acids: CASSHRGQPQHF. CDR3 DNA sequence: TGTGCCAGCAGTCACAGGGGTCAGCCCCAGCATTTT.

The chain employs TRBV11-2 and TRBJ1-1; D gene uncertain. This CDR3 contains 14 residues. The V end was cut by 1 base, the J end by 1 base, with 7 bases between. Germline V lookup: CDR1 SGHAT, CDR2 FQNNGV. CDR3 amino acids: CASSLGRKNTEAFF. As DNA, the CDR3 is TGTGCCAGCAGCTTAGGGAGAAAGAACACTGAAGCTTTCTTT.

The chain couples TRBV5-1 to TRBJ2-1, with D possibly TRBD1 on 6 matching bases. The CDR3 loop spans 15 amino acids. Germline CDR1 reads SGHRS; CDR2 reads YFSETQ. V was clipped by 0 bases and J by 2 bases, with 9 bases between them. This CDR3 is CASSLDGQTYNEQFF. CDR3 nucleotide sequence: TGCGCCAGCAGCTTGGACGGACAGACCTACAATGAGCAGTTCTTC.

The J gene is TRBJ2-2, the V gene TRBV4-1; 7 nucleotides align to TRBD2. Germline V gives CDR1 MGHRA, CDR2 YSYEKL. The CDR3 is 16 residues long. V trimming: 1 base; J trimming: 0 bases; junction bases outside the gene matches: 2. CDR3 sequence: CASSQASGPNTGELFF. CDR3 bases: TGCGCCAGCAGCCAAGCTAGCGGCCCGAACACCGGGGAGCTGTTTTTT.

This chain uses TRBV2 with TRBJ1-6, with 7 bases identical to TRBD1. J lost 5 bases, V lost 4 bases, and 2 bases had no gene match. The CDR3 is 14 amino acids. Germline V gene lookup returns CDR1 SNHLY and CDR2 FYNNEI. Written as DNA, the CDR3 is TGTGCCAGCAGTGGACAGGGTGATAATTCACCCCTCCACTTT. This sequence encodes CASSGQGDNSPLHF.

This clone has just a few counts. The gene calls are TRBV13 and TRBJ2-7, with D possibly TRBD2 on 6 matching bases. Between the trimmed V and J ends, which lost 1 base and 6 bases, there was a span of 10 bases. The CDR3 has 13 residues. Per germline, CDR1 PRHDT and CDR2 FYEKMQ (reference sequence). The CDR3 sequence: CASSLDLASEQYF. The CDR3 bases are TGTGCCAGCAGCTTAGATCTAGCGTCCGAGCAGTACTTC.

The rearrangement joins TRBV29-1 to TRBJ2-6; D possibly corresponds to TRBD2 (5 bases). The germline V gene encodes CDR1 SQVTM and CDR2 ANQGSEA. With 2 bases removed from V and 0 bases from J, the gap between germline ends came to 11 bases. This CDR3 has 16 residues. CDR3 region: CSVESGEPSGANVLTF. The CDR3 coding sequence is TGCAGCGTTGAAAGCGGCGAACCCTCTGGGGCCAACGTCCTGACTTTC.

The rearrangement joins TRBV3-1 (or the pseudogene TRBV3-2) to TRBJ2-1, with D perhaps assigned TRBD1 or TRBD2 (5 bases each). Trimming cost V 4 bases and J 12 bases, with 13 bases left between them. The CDR3 spans 12 residues. CDR1 and CDR2 (germline): LGHDT, YNNKEL (reference sequence). DNA for the CDR3: TGTGCCAGCAGCCTGTTAGAGGGGTGGCAGTTCTTC. This translates into CASSLLEGWQFF.

In its sample, this clone was seen once. V gene TRBV20-1 combines with J gene TRBJ2-2; D remains unclear. With 1 base removed from V and 6 bases from J, the gap between germline ends came to 0 bases. This CDR3 is built from 10 residues. CDR1 is DFQATT, CDR2 SNEGSKA, per germline (reference sequence). The CDR3 reads CSARAGELFF. The CDR3 DNA reads TGCAGTGCTAGAGCCGGGGAGCTGTTTTTT.

The rearrangement links TRBV4-1 to TRBJ2-1; the match to TRBD2 covers 13 bases. V gave up 1 base and J gave up 8 bases; unmatched junction bases: 20. CDR1 MGHRA and CDR2 YSYEKL come from the germline V gene. This CDR3 spans 21 amino acids. CDR3 coding DNA: TGCGCCAGCAGCCAAGTAGGACTAGCGGGAGTCCCCCACAACAACAACGATGAGCAGTTCTTC. This translates into CASSQVGLAGVPHNNNDEQFF.

V and J are TRBV15 and TRBJ2-3, with D perhaps assigned TRBD1 or TRBD2 (6 bases each). Trimming took 5 bases from V and 4 from J, leaving 13 bases between them. Germline V CDR1 and CDR2: LNHNV, YYDKDF (reference sequence). The length of the CDR3 is 14 residues. CDR3 protein: CATSGGPRADTQYF. The CDR3, as DNA: TGTGCCACCAGCGGGGGGCCTAGAGCAGATACGCAGTATTTT.

The V and J genes are TRBV3-1 (or the pseudogene TRBV3-2) and TRBJ1-4; 9 bases map to TRBD1. Germline V gene data show CDR1 as LGHDT and CDR2 as YNNKEL (reference sequence). This CDR3 contains 14 residues. The junction had 8 bases not matched to a gene; V was cut back by 8 bases and J by 7 bases. The CDR3 reads CASARGQGSEKLFF. For the CDR3, the DNA is TGTGCCAGCGCACGGGGACAGGGCTCTGAAAAACTGTTTTTT.

The chain uses TRBV19 and TRBJ1-3, with 7 bases matching TRBD1. V was pared by 0 bases and J by 5 bases, with 4 bases of the junction left unmatched. The CDR3 loop spans 15 amino acids. Per the germline V gene, CDR1 is LNHDA and CDR2 is SQIVND (reference sequence). For the CDR3, the DNA is TGTGCCAGTAGTATAGAAGGGGGCGTTCGAAACACCATATATTTT. This gives the protein CASSIEGGVRNTIYF. The whole variable domain, remainder taken from reference TRBV19 and TRBJ1-3, is DGGITQSPKYLFRKEGQNVTLSCEQNLNHDAMYWYRQDPGQGLRLIYYSQIVNDFQKGDIAEGYSVSREKKESFPLTVTSAQKNPTAFYLCASSIEGGVRNTIYFGEGSWLTVV.

The chain links TRBV19 to TRBJ1-2; TRBD1 is a possible D gene (5 bases). The germline gives CDR1 LNHDA, CDR2 SQIVND (reference sequence). The CDR3 is 16 residues long. Trimming pared 3 bases from V and 8 bases from J, leaving 22 bases between. In nucleotides, the CDR3 is TGTGCCAGTAGTATCAATCCCCAGGGTTCTGTGGAGGGCTACACCTTC. Encoded protein: CASSINPQGSVEGYTF.

A few counts support this clone. This chain connects TRBV7-2 to TRBJ1-1; D unresolved. Trimming took 5 bases from V and 0 from J, leaving 13 bases between them. Germline V lookup: CDR1 SGHTA, CDR2 FQGNSA. CDR3 size: 15 residues. The CDR3 sequence: CASSISQTMNTEAFF. The CDR3 region has the DNA TGTGCCAGCAGCATTAGCCAGACGATGAACACTGAAGCTTTCTTT.

This chain uses TRBV7-8 with TRBJ1-3; 9 positions match TRBD1. Unmatched junction bases numbered 4, after V lost 0 bases and J lost 1 base. This CDR3 is built from 17 residues. Germline-derived CDR1 and CDR2 are SGHVS and FQNEAQ. The CDR3 spells CASSLATGGVSGNTIYF. CDR3 nucleotide sequence: TGTGCCAGCAGCTTAGCGACAGGGGGGGTATCTGGAAACACCATATATTTT.

The V and J genes are TRBV27 and TRBJ2-1; no clear D. The CDR3 length is 14 residues. V was clipped by 5 bases and J by 1 base, with 9 bases between them. CDR1 is MNHEY, CDR2 SMNVEV, per germline (reference sequence). The CDR3 bases are TGTGCCAGCAGTCCCCCTGGGTCCTACAATGAGCAGTTCTTC. Amino acid sequence: CASSPPGSYNEQFF.

The chain combines TRBV5-1 with TRBJ2-7, with 7 bases aligning to TRBD2. Germline V gene sequence: CDR1 SGHRS, CDR2 YFSETQ. V lost 4 bases and J lost 3; bases outside the gene matches: 7. The CDR3 spans 14 residues. This CDR3 reads CASSPHRTSYEQYF. For the CDR3, the DNA is TGCGCCAGCAGCCCCCACCGGACTAGCTACGAGCAGTACTTC.

The V call is TRBV3-1 (or the pseudogene TRBV3-2), the J call TRBJ1-4, with 7 bases identical to TRBD1. The V gene's germline CDR1 is LGHDT and CDR2 YNNKEL (reference sequence). V gave up 0 bases and J gave up 11 bases; unmatched junction bases: 9. This CDR3 is 15 amino acids long. The DNA for the CDR3 is TGTGCCAGCAGCCAAGACGAGGGGGCAATGCGGAAACTGTTTTTT. Translating it yields CASSQDEGAMRKLFF.

V and J are TRBV6-5 and TRBJ2-1; 11 bases fit TRBD2. V shed 5 bases, J shed 2 bases, and the junction held 2 bases outside the gene matches. CDR1 and CDR2 from the germline V gene are MNHEY and SVGAGI. The CDR3 length is 15 residues. CDR3 protein: CASSQGLAAYNEQFF. CDR3 sequence (DNA): TGTGCCAGCAGTCAGGGACTAGCGGCCTACAATGAGCAGTTCTTC.

The chain combines TRBV9 with TRBJ2-5; TRBD1 aligns across 11 bases. V lost 4 bases and J lost 4; bases outside the gene matches: 3. The CDR3 is made up of 14 amino acids. Looked up from germline, CDR1 is SGDLS and CDR2 is YYNGEE. The CDR3 DNA sequence: TGTGCCAGCAGCCCGGACAGGGGGCGAGAGACCCAGTACTTC. As protein: CASSPDRGRETQYF.

The V gene is TRBV19, the J gene TRBJ2-7, with 9 bases matching TRBD1. The J segment lost 2 bases and the V segment lost 6 bases, leaving 11 bases of the junction unmatched. Germline lookup yields CDR1 LNHDA and CDR2 SQIVND (reference sequence). This CDR3 is 16 amino acids long. The CDR3 bases are TGTGCCAGTAGAAACTCACTCGGGACAGGGACCTACGAGCAGTACTTC. This sequence encodes CASRNSLGTGTYEQYF.

J is TRBJ2-7 and V is TRBV5-1; 8 bases match TRBD1. This CDR3 is 17 amino acids long. The ends lost 4 bases at V and 0 bases at J; junction bases unmatched: 12. Germline V lookup: CDR1 SGHRS, CDR2 YFSETQ. CDR3: CASSRTPTGENSYEQYF. The CDR3 region has the DNA TGCGCCAGCAGCAGAACCCCGACAGGGGAAAACTCCTACGAGCAGTACTTC.

The chain joins TRBV6-1 to TRBJ2-1, with a tentative D call TRBD1 (6 bases). Trimming took 2 bases from V and 0 from J, leaving 11 bases between them. The CDR3 length is 16 residues. Germline values: CDR1 MNHNS, CDR2 SASEGT. This CDR3 reads CASSETTGSSYNEQFF. CDR3 coding DNA: TGTGCCAGCAGTGAAACAACAGGGAGCTCCTACAATGAGCAGTTCTTC.

This clone was seen once. The chain is built from TRBV5-4 and TRBJ1-6; D not resolved. From germline, CDR1 is SGHNT and CDR2 YYREEE (reference sequence). The CDR3 is 15 residues long. V dropped 3 bases and J dropped 9 bases, with 16 bases sitting between them. CDR3 region: CASSSSTQSSSPLHF. In DNA, the CDR3 is TGTGCCAGCAGCTCCTCGACCCAAAGCAGTTCACCCCTCCACTTT.

In DNA form, the CDR3 reads TGCAGTGCTAGTGGCAAGCCCGCTGGAAACACCATATATTTT. It specifies CSASGKPAGNTIYF. The rearrangement joins TRBV20-1 to TRBJ1-3; D remains ambiguous. Trimming took off 3 bases at V and 2 bases at J, with 11 bases between the two ends. Germline V lookup: CDR1 DFQATT, CDR2 SNEGSKA (reference sequence). This CDR3 has 14 amino acids.

V gene TRBV7-3 combines with J gene TRBJ2-3; D is unclear. Trimming took 5 bases from V and 2 from J, leaving 8 bases between them. This CDR3 is 13 amino acids long. Germline loops: CDR1 SGHTA, CDR2 FQGTGA. Here the CDR3 DNA reads TGTGCCAGCAGCCGTGCTAACACAGATACGCAGTATTTT. Encoded protein: CASSRANTDTQYF.